Only a few counts were recorded for the clone carrying this T cell receptor (beta chain). This entry belongs to a study of blood T cell repertoires in COVID-19. Across the whole study: There were acute and convalescent COVID-19 samples, and they came from the United States, Italy and Spain. PBMCs, B-cell-depleted T cells, or T cells were the source of the cDNA or gDNA that made up the material.

This CDR3 comprises 15 residues. Trimming took 5 bases from V and 1 from J, leaving 14 bases between them. The germline gives CDR1 MDHEN, CDR2 SYDVKM. In the authors' workflow: Estimation of nucleated cell counts relied on the amplification of reference gene primers. Assay: immunoSEQ multiplex PCR; the TCRdb copy retains only in-frame clones and omits some. Clone size and V and J calls were adopted from that table, with D and trimming inferred from the DNA. The repertoire includes about 250,000 clones, 70% to 90% of them detected once, and 5.1% sits in the top ten. The sequenced sample was peripheral blood. The clonotype originates from a man aged 50-60 years with active or convalescent COVID-19. The rearrangement uses TRBV28 and TRBJ1-2; tentative D call: TRBD1 (6 bases). CDR3 nucleotide sequence: TGTGCCAGCAGTGGGGACACCTTCTTTAACTATGGCTACACCTTC. It is translated as CASSGDTFFNYGYTF.